This T cell receptor beta chain was documented in a study of shared clonotypes between healthy human individuals. Sequencing used immunoSEQ multiplex PCR; TCRdb keeps in-frame clones, though not all of them. The data contain approximately 2.5 million clones, approximately 93% of them singletons. Germline assignment: CDR1 MDHEN and CDR2 SYDVKM. The trim removed 6 bases at V and 4 bases at J, leaving 6 bases unmatched. This CDR3 contains 14 residues. Remarks on this clone: What it recognizes is unknown. This same CDR3 is encoded by further DNA sequences in the sample.

Findings and limits, study-wide: Non-shared clonotypes showed lower generation probabilities than clonotypes common to all four donors. Larger estimated richness was generally seen in naive subsets than in memory subsets. Clonotype sharing levels among donors were expected to vary with sequencing depth.

Donation came from healthy HIV-negative adults that had no recent acute infections or vaccinations. This receptor was obtained from a man aged 18 to 30 in good health. Some clones in this sample may be carry-over from other donors' samples. The chain recombines TRBV28 with TRBJ2-7; 10 bases are shared with TRBD2. Specimen: naive CD4+ T cells from PBMCs. Subset given: CD45RA+ positively selected. In nucleotides, the CDR3 is TGTGCCAGCAGCTCTAGCGGGAGTGGGTACGAGCAGTACTTC. Translation gives CASSSSGSGYEQYF.